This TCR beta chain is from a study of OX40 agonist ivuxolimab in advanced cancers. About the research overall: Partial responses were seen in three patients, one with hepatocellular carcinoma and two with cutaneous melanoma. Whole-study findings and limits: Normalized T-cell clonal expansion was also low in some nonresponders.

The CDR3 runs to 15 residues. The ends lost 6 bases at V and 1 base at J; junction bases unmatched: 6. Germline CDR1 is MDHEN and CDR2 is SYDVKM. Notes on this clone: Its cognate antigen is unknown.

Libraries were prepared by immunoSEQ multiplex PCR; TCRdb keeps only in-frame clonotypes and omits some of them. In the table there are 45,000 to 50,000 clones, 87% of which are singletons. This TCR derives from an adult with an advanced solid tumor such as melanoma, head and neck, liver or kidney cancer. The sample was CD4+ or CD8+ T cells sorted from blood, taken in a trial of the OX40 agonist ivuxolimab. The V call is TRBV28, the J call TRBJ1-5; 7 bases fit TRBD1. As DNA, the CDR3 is TGTGCCAGCAGATATGGGACAGCGAGCAATCAGCCCCAGCATTTT. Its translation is CASRYGTASNQPQHF. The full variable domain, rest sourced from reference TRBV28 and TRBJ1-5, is DVKVTQSSRYLVKRTGEKVFLECVQDMDHENMFWYRQDPGLGLRLIYFSYDVKMKEKGDIPEGYSVSREKKERFSLILESASTNQTSMYLCASRYGTASNQPQHFGDGTRLSIL.